This TCR beta chain was observed in a study of shared clonotypes between healthy human individuals. This table comes from immunoSEQ multiplex PCR, and its TCRdb copy is limited to in-frame clones, with some not included. This table has 2 million to 2.5 million clones, roughly 96% appearing once. Germline-derived CDR1 and CDR2 are SNHLY and FYNNEI. The CDR3 covers 14 residues. Trimming pared 4 bases from V and 4 bases from J, leaving 13 bases between. The sequence came from a man aged 18 to 35 in good health. The sequencing sample was made of naive CD4+ T cells sorted from blood. Noted subset: CD45RA+ positively selected. The chain recombines TRBV2 with TRBJ2-5; D remains unclear. The CDR3 DNA reads TGTGCCAGCAGTGGGGGTCTCTCAGGAGAGACCCAGTACTTC. This codes for CASSGGLSGETQYF.